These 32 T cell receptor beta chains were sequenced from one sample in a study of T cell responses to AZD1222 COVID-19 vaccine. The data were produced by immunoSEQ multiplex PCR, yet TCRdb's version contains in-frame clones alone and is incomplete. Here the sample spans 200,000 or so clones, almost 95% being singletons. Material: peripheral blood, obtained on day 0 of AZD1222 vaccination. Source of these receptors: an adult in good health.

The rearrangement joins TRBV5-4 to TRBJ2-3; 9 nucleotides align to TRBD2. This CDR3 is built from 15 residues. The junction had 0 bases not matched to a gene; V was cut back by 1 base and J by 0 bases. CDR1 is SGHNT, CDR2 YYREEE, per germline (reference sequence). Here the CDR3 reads CASSLTSGSTDTQYF. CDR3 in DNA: TGTGCCAGCAGCTTGACTAGCGGGAGCACAGATACGCAGTATTTT.

The CDR3 DNA follows: TGCGCCAGCAGCACAGATCCTCAAGAGACCCAGTACTTC. The encoded protein is CASSTDPQETQYF. The chain carries TRBV5-1 and TRBJ2-5; no firm D call. The CDR3 contains 13 residues. The V gene's germline CDR1 is SGHRS and CDR2 YFSETQ. Trimming left V 4 bases short and J 2 bases short, with 9 bases between. The variable domain in full, with the rest retrieved from reference TRBV5-1 and TRBJ2-5, is KAGVTQTPRYLIKTRGQQVTLSCSPISGHRSVSWYQQTPGQGLQFLFEYFSETQRNKGNFPGRFSGRQFSNSRSEMNVSTLELGDSALYLCASSTDPQETQYFGPGTRLLVL.

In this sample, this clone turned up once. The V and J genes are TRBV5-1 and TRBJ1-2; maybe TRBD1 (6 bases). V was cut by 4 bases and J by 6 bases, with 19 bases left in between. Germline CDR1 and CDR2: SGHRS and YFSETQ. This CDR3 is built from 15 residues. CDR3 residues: CASSTTGHEGDGYTF. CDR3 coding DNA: TGCGCCAGCAGCACGACAGGCCATGAGGGGGATGGCTACACCTTC.

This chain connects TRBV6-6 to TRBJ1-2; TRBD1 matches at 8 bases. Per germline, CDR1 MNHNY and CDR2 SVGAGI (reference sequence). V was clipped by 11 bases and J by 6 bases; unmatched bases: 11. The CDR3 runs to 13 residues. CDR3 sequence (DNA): TGTGCCTGCCGACCTGGACAGGGCGATGGCTACACCTTC. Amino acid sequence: CACRPGQGDGYTF.

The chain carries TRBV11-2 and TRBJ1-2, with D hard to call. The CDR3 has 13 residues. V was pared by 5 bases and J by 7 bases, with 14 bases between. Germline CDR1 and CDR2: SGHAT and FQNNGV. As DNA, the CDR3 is TGTGCCAGCAGCCTCGGTCAGCGGAGTGGCTACACCTTC. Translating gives CASSLGQRSGYTF.

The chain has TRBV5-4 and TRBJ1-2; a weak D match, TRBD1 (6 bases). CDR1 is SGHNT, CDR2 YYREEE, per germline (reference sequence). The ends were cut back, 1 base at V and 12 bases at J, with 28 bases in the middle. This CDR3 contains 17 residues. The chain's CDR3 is CASSLNWGLRDTQWNTF. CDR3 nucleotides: TGTGCCAGCAGCTTGAATTGGGGGCTCAGGGACACTCAATGGAACACCTTC.

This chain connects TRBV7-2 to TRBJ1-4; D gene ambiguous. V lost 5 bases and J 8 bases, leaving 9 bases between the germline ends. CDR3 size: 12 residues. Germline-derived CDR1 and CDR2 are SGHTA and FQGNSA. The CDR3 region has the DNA TGTGCCAGCAGCCCGGGGTTGGAAAAACTGTTTTTT. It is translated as CASSPGLEKLFF.

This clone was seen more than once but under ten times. The CDR3 sequence: CASNPQGLDTEAFF. CDR3 in DNA: TGTGCCAGCAATCCACAGGGGCTGGACACTGAAGCTTTCTTT. The rearrangement links TRBV27 to TRBJ1-1; the match to TRBD1 covers 7 bases. The CDR3 contains 14 residues. Looked up from germline, CDR1 is MNHEY and CDR2 is SMNVEV (reference sequence). The trim removed 7 bases at V and 3 bases at J, leaving 8 bases unmatched.

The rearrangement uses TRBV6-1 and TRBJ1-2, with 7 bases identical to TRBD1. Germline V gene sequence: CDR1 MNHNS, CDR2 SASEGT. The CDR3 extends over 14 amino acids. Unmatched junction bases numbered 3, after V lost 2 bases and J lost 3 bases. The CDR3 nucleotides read TGTGCCAGCAGTGAAAACAGGGGACACTATGGCTACACCTTC. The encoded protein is CASSENRGHYGYTF.

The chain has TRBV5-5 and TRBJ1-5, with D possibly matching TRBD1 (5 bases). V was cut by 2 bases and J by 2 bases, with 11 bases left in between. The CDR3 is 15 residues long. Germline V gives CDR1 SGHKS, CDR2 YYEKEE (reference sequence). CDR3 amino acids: CASSFTRDGNQPQHF. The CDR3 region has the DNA TGTGCCAGCAGCTTCACAAGGGACGGCAATCAGCCCCAGCATTTT. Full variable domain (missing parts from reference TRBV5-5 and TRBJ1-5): DAGVTQSPTHLIKTRGQQVTLRCSPISGHKSVSWYQQVLGQGPQFIFQYYEKEERGRGNFPDRFSARQFPNYSSELNVNALLLGDSALYLCASSFTRDGNQPQHFGDGTRLSIL.

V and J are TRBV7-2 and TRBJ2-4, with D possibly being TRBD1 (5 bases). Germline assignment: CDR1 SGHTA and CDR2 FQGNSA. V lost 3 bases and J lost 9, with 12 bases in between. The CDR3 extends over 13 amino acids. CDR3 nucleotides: TGTGCCAGCAGCTTCGACGACAGAAGCATTCAGTACTTC. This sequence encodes CASSFDDRSIQYF.

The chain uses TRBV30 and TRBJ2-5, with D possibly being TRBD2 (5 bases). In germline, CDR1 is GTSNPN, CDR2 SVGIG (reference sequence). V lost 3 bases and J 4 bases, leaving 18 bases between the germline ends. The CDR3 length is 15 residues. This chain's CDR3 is CAWSPPGVRTETQYF. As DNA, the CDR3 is TGTGCCTGGAGCCCCCCCGGGGTGAGGACAGAGACCCAGTACTTC.

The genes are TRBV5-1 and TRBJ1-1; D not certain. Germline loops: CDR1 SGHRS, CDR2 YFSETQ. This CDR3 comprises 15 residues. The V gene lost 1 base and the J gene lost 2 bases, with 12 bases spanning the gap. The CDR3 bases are TGCGCCAGCAGCTTGATAGGACTACTAAACACTGAAGCTTTCTTT. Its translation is CASSLIGLLNTEAFF.

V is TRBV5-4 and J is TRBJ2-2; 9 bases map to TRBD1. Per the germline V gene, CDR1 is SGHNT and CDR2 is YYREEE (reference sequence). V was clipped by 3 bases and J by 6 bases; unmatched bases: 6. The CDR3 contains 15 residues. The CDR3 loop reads CASSYDRGFSGELFF. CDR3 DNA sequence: TGTGCCAGCAGCTATGACAGGGGGTTTTCCGGGGAGCTGTTTTTT.

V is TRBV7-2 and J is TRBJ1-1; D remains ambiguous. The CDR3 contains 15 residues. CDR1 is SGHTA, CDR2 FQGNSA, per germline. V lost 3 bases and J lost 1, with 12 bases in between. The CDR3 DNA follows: TGTGCCAGCAGCTTCCAGGTGGCAGGGAACACTGAAGCTTTCTTT. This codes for CASSFQVAGNTEAFF.

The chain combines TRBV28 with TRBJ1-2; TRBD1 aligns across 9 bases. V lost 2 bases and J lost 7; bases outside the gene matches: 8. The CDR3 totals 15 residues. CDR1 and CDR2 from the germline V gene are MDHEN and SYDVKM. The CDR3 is CASSLPLQGAGGYTF. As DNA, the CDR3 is TGTGCCAGCAGTTTACCGCTACAGGGGGCCGGTGGCTACACCTTC.

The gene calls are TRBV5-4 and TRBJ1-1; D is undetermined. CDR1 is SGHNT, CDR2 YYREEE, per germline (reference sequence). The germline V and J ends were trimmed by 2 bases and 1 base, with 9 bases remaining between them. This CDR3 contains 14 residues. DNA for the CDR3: TGTGCCAGCAGCTTCTGGACGGGGAACACTGAAGCTTTCTTT. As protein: CASSFWTGNTEAFF.

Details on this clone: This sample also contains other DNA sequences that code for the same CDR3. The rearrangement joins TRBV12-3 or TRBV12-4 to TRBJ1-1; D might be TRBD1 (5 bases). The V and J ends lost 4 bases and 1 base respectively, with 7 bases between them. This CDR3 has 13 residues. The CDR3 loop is CASSSTGNTEAFF. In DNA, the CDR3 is TGTGCCAGCAGTTCAACAGGGAACACTGAAGCTTTCTTT.

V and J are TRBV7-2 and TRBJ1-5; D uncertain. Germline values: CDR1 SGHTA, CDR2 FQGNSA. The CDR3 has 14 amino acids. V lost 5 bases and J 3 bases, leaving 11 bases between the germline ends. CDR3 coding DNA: TGTGCCAGCAGCCCTCGTGGAGCCAATCAGCCCCAGCATTTT. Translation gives CASSPRGANQPQHF.

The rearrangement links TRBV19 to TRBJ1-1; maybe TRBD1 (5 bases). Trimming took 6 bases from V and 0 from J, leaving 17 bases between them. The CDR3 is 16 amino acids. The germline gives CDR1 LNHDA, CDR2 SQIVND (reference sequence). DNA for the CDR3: TGTGCCAGTAGCCAGATCGACAGATTTATGAACACTGAAGCTTTCTTT. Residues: CASSQIDRFMNTEAFF.

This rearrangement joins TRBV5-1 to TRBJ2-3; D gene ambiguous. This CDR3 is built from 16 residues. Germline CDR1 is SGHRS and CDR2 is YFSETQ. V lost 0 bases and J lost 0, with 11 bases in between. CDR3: CASSLGQSPSTDTQYF. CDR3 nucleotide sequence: TGCGCCAGCAGCTTGGGGCAGAGCCCTAGCACAGATACGCAGTATTTT. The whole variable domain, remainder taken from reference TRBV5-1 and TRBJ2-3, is KAGVTQTPRYLIKTRGQQVTLSCSPISGHRSVSWYQQTPGQGLQFLFEYFSETQRNKGNFPGRFSGRQFSNSRSEMNVSTLELGDSALYLCASSLGQSPSTDTQYFGPGTRLTVL.

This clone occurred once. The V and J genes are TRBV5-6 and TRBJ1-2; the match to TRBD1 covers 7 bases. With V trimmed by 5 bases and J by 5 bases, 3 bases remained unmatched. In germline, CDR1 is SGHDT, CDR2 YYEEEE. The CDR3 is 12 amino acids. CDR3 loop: CASREGAYGYTF. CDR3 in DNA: TGTGCCAGCAGGGAGGGGGCTTATGGCTACACCTTC.

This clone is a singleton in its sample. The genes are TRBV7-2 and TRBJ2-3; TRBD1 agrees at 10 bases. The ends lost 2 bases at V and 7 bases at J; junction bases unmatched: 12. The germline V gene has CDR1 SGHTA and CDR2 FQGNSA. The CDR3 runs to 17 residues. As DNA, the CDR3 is TGTGCCAGCAGCTTAACGACAGGGGGCGGTTCAGGGAATACGCAGTATTTT. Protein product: CASSLTTGGGSGNTQYF.

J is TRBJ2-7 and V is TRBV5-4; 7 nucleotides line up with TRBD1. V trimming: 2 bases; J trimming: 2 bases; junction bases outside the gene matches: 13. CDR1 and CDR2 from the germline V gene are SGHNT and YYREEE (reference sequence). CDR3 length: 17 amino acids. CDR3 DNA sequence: TGTGCCAGCAGCTTTCTTGCGACAGGGAAAGCCCCCTACGAGCAGTACTTC. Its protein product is CASSFLATGKAPYEQYF.

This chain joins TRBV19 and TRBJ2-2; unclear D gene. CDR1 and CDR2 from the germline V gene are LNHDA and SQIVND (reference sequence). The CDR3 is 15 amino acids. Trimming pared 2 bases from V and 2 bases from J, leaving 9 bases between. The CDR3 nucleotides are TGTGCCAGTAGTATATTATCCCTAAACACCGGGGAGCTGTTTTTT. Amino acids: CASSILSLNTGELFF.

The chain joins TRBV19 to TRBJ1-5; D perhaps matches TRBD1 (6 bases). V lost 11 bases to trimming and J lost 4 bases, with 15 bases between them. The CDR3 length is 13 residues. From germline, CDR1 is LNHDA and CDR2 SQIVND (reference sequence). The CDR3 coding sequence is TGTGCCGGAGGGGGGGGTGGGAATCAGCCCCAGCATTTT. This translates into CAGGGGGNQPQHF.

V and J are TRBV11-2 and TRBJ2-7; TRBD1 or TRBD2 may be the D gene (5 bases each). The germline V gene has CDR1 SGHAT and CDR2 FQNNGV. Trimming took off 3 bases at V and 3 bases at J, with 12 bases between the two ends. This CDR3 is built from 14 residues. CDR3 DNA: TGTGCCAGCAGCTTTGGGACGGGGATCTACGAGCAGTACTTC. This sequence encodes CASSFGTGIYEQYF.

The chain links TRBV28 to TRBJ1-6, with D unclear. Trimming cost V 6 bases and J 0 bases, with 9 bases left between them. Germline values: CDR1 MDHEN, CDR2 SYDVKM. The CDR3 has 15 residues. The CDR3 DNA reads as TGTGCCAGCAGCGACTTAAGCTCCTATAATTCACCCCTCCACTTT. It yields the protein CASSDLSSYNSPLHF.

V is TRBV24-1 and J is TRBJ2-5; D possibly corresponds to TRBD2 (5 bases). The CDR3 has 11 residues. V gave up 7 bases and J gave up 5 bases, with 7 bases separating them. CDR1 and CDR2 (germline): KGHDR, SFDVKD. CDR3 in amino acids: CATSTGETQYF. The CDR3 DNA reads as TGTGCCACCAGCACGGGGGAGACCCAGTACTTC.

CDR3 amino acids: CASSGVGGMNTEAFF. The CDR3 nucleotides are TGTGCCAGCAGTGGGGTCGGGGGGATGAACACTGAAGCTTTCTTT. The rearrangement links TRBV27 to TRBJ1-1; weak D call: TRBD1 (5 bases). The V and J ends lost 5 bases and 0 bases respectively, with 13 bases between them. Germline V CDR1 and CDR2: MNHEY, SMNVEV (reference sequence). The CDR3 loop spans 15 amino acids.

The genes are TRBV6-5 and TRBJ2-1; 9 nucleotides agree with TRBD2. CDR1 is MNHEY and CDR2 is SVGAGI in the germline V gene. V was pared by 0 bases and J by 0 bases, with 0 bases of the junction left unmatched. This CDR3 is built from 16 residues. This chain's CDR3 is CASSYSREGSYNEQFF. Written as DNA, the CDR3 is TGTGCCAGCAGTTACTCGCGGGAGGGCTCCTACAATGAGCAGTTCTTC.

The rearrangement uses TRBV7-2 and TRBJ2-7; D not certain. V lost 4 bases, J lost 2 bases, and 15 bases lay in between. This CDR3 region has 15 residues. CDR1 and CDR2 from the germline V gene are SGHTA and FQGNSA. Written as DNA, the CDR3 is TGTGCCAGCAGCTACGATTGGACGGCAACCTACGAGCAGTACTTC. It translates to CASSYDWTATYEQYF.